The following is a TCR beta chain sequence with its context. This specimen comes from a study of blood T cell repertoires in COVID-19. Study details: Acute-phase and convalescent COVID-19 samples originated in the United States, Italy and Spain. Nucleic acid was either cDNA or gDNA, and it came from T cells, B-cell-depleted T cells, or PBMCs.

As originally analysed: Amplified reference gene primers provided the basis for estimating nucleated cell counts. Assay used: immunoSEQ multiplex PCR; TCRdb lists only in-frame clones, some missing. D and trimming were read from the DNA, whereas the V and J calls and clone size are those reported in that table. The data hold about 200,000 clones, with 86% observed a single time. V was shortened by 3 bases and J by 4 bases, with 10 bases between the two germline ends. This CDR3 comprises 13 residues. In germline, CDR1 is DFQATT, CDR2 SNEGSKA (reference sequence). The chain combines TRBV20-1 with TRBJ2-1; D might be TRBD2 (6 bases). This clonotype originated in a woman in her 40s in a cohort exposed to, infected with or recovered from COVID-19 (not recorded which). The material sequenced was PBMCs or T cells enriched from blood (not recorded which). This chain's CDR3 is CSASTREYNEQFF. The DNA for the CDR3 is TGCAGTGCTAGTACACGGGAGTACAATGAGCAGTTCTTC.